The T cell receptor beta chain described here comes from a study of T-cell reconstitution after alpha-beta-depleted transplantation in children. Study conclusions and caveats: Surviving recipient T cells and intrathymic progenitors accounted for some patients' high TCRbeta diversity at day 60. Several hundred rapidly expanded clones from non-depleted graft cells reportedly supplied alpha-beta T cells about two months post-transplant.

This clonotype was detected only a few times. Its antigen is still unknown. Germline assignment: CDR1 MDHEN and CDR2 SYDVKM. J lost 5 bases, V lost 2 bases, and 7 bases had no gene match. The CDR3 covers 15 residues. Unique molecular identifiers were incorporated when the TCRbeta library was constructed. TCRdb re-called the PCR reads with MiXCR, one entry per CDR3 protein. The data show hundreds of thousands of distinct CDR3 sequences, around 23% seen once. The specimen comprised PBMCs, mostly from graft donor cells, sampled 360 days after TCRalphabeta/CD19-depleted stem cell transplant. The chain has TRBV28 and TRBJ2-7; 9 bases are shared with TRBD1. This TCR was recovered from a boy less than two years old who had a stem cell transplant for acute myeloid leukemia, so the T cells may come from the graft donor. CDR3 loop: CASSLMGQGLHEQYV. CDR3 coding DNA: TGTGCCAGCAGTTTAATGGGACAGGGTCTCCACGAGCAGTACGTC.